A single T cell receptor (beta chain) is shown here with its context. This sample is part of a study of blood T cell repertoires in COVID-19. Study details: Whether acute or convalescent, the COVID-19 samples came from the United States, Italy and Spain.

Clones were sequenced by immunoSEQ multiplex PCR, and TCRdb holds only the in-frame ones, with some missing. The table records approximately 220,000 clones, approximately 90% of them present only once. The V gene end was trimmed by 7 bases and the J gene end by 4 bases; junction bases not matched to a gene: 10. From germline, CDR1 is SGHDT and CDR2 YYEEEE. CDR3 size: 14 residues. Everyone who took part was roughly 18 to 89 years old, and they came from 24 US areas. Participant-reported clinical history was the basis for cohort assignment. The chain recombines TRBV5-6 with TRBJ2-5, with 7 nucleotides matching TRBD1. Material: PBMCs or T cells enriched from blood (not recorded which). The TCR comes from a woman aged 25 to 39 who had recovered from COVID-19. The chain's CDR3 is CASDGQGVGETQYF. The CDR3 DNA is TGTGCCAGCGACGGTCAGGGGGTAGGAGAGACCCAGTACTTC. Combining the CDR3 with reference TRBV5-6 and TRBJ2-5 gives the whole variable domain DAGVTQSPTHLIKTRGQQVTLRCSPKSGHDTVSWYQQALGQGPQFIFQYYEEEERQRGNFPDRFSGHQFPNYSSELNVNALLLGDSALYLCASDGQGVGETQYFGPGTRLLVL.